Below are 8 T cell receptor beta chains sequenced from a single sample in a study of shared clonotypes between healthy human individuals. The assay was immunoSEQ multiplex PCR, and TCRdb's table has in-frame clones only and misses some. The repertoire holds roughly 2 million clones, with about 95% as singletons. Naive CD8 cells comprised CD45RO-negative, CCR7-positively selected cells, excluding terminally differentiated effector memory CD45RA+ cells. Sequencing input: naive CD8+ T cells sorted from blood. These receptors came from a man younger than 35 in good health.

Concerning this clone itself: The same CDR3 arises from other DNA sequences in this sample as well. The rearrangement joins TRBV6-5 to TRBJ2-1; no definite D call. The germline CDR1 and CDR2 sequences are MNHEY and SVGAGI. With 2 bases removed from V and 5 bases from J, the gap between germline ends came to 7 bases. The CDR3 extends over 13 amino acids. The CDR3 coding sequence is TGTGCCAGCAGTTACCCGGAGAACAATGAGCAGTTCTTC. This gives the protein CASSYPENNEQFF.

The CDR3 loop reads CASSQDPLADEQYF. In DNA form, the CDR3 reads TGTGCCAGCAGCCAAGATCCCCTAGCGGACGAGCAGTACTTC. The gene calls are TRBV4-2 and TRBJ2-7; 7 nucleotides line up with TRBD2. The length of the CDR3 is 14 residues. Trimming at V came to 0 bases and at J to 5 bases, leaving 4 bases not matched to a gene. Looked up from germline, CDR1 is LGHNA and CDR2 is YNFKEQ.

The rearrangement joins TRBV7-6 to TRBJ2-7; either TRBD1 or TRBD2 may supply D (6 bases each). Trimming stripped 2 bases from V and 6 bases from J, with 14 bases between. The germline CDR1 and CDR2 sequences are SGHVS and FNYEAQ. The CDR3 has 14 amino acids. DNA for the CDR3: TGTGCCAGCAGCTTAACCGGGGGCTCGGGCGAGCAGTACTTC. As protein: CASSLTGGSGEQYF.

The chain is built from TRBV28 and TRBJ2-7; TRBD2 agrees at 9 bases. With V trimmed by 3 bases and J by 4 bases, 10 bases remained unmatched. Per germline, CDR1 MDHEN and CDR2 SYDVKM. This CDR3 contains 16 residues. The CDR3: CASSFLLAGESYEQYF. The CDR3 region has the DNA TGTGCCAGCAGTTTCCTTTTAGCGGGGGAATCGTACGAGCAGTACTTC.

This chain links TRBV13 with TRBJ2-2; TRBD2 agrees at 8 bases. Germline lookup yields CDR1 PRHDT and CDR2 FYEKMQ (reference sequence). V shed 5 bases, J shed 1 base, and the junction held 6 bases outside the gene matches. The CDR3 is made up of 16 amino acids. In DNA, the CDR3 is TGTGCCAGCAGCCGCCATACTAGCGGGAACACCGGGGAGCTGTTTTTT. It yields the protein CASSRHTSGNTGELFF.

Turning to this clone: At one end, the junction sequence differs from germline, possibly due to a read error. The V gene is TRBV7-7, the J gene TRBJ2-5, with D perhaps matching TRBD1 or TRBD2 (5 bases each). Germline CDR1 is SSHAT and CDR2 is FNYEAQ (reference sequence). The CDR3 totals 16 residues. The CDR3 DNA sequence: TGTGCTAGCAGCTTAGGAGAGGGGAGCTACCAAGAGACCCAGTACTTC. Its protein is CASSLGEGSYQETQYF.

The chain uses TRBV10-2 and TRBJ1-3; perhaps TRBD1 as D (5 bases). CDR1 is WSHSY and CDR2 is SAAADI in the germline V gene. The ends were cut back, 4 bases at V and 2 bases at J, with 18 bases in the middle. The CDR3 runs to 17 residues. CDR3 residues: CASSGPEPGKAGNTIYF. The CDR3 nucleotides read TGCGCCAGCAGTGGACCAGAACCAGGGAAAGCTGGAAACACCATATATTTT.

The DNA of the CDR3 is TGCAGCGTTGAATCGCGGGAGAGCTCCTACAATGAGCAGTTCTTC. This codes for CSVESRESSYNEQFF. This chain links TRBV29-1 with TRBJ2-1, with 7 bases matching TRBD2. This CDR3 region has 15 residues. The V and J ends lost 2 bases and 0 bases, in that order; junction bases with no gene match: 4. The germline gives CDR1 SQVTM, CDR2 ANQGSEA.